A single count supports the clone carrying this T cell receptor beta chain. Its antigen is currently unknown. The junction does not match germline at one end; this may be a read error. CDR1 and CDR2 from the germline V gene are SEHNR and FQNEAQ (reference sequence). The CDR3 runs to 13 residues. This record belongs to a study of cytomegalovirus exposure and HLA in healthy donors. The PCR ran on 60 Vbeta and 13 Jbeta primers. The assay was immunoSEQ multiplex PCR, and TCRdb's table has in-frame clones only and misses some. The table includes 120,000 to 150,000 clones, 75% to 80% detected once. All the people who gave samples were healthy bone marrow donors. Study results and caveats: The investigators catalogued 150 or so TCR beta chains as cytomegalovirus-associated. Sequencing likely generated an artifact that appeared as a cluster of highly shared sequence variants. 87-base-pair reads could not separate some V segments, including TRBV6-2 and TRBV6-3.

V is TRBV7-9 and J is TRBJ1-1; the D is unclear. Sequencing was performed on PBMCs. This receptor was obtained from a man in his forties in good health and CMV-seropositive. This chain's CDR3 is CSSTLGFNPEAFF. The CDR3 region has the DNA TGTTCCAGCACTTTGGGCTTTAACCCTGAAGCTTTCTTT.